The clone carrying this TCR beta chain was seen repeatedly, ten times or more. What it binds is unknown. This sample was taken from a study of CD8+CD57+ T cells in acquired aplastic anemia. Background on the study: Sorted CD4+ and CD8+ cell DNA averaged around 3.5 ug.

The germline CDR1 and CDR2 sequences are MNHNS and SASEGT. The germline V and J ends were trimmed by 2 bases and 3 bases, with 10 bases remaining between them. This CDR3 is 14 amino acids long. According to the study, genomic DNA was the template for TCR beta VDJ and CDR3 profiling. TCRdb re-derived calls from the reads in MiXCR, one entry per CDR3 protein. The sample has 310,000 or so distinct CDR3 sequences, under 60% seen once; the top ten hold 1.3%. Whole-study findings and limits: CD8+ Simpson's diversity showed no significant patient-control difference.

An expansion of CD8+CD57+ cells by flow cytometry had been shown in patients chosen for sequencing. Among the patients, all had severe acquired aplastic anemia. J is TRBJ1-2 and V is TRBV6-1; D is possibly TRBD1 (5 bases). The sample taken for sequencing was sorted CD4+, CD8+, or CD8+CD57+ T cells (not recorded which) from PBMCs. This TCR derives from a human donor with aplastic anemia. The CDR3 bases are TGTGCCAGCAGTGAAAGGGACCGCTACTATGGCTACACCTTC. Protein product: CASSERDRYYGYTF.